This T cell receptor beta chain came from a study of blood T cells in healthy people across ages. For the study at large: Per every two T cells, about one barcoded beta molecule was captured by template switching.

PCR was performed a second time for about 6 to 12 cycles using a sample-barcoded 5' primer and a J-beta primer mix. TCRdb processed the 5' RACE reads anew with MiXCR; each CDR3 protein has one entry. This sample has 800,000 or so distinct CDR3 sequences; around 25% occur once, and the top ten carry under 4.5%. Study findings and constraints: Diversity of TCR beta per million T cells declined in a roughly linear way with age.

The table lists this clonotype with a few counts. Its antigen remains unknown. These sequences were also reported in another study, on T cells of mothers and their children. That source adds: All donors were healthy and Caucasian; they were three mothers and their six children.

The sample consisted of blood. This receptor was identified in a boy under 18 in good health.

The CDR3 reads CASRTGRNTEAFF. The CDR3 DNA sequence: TGTGCCAGCAGGACAGGGAGGAACACTGAAGCTTTCTTT. The V and J genes are TRBV3-1 and TRBJ1-1; TRBD1 matches at 7 bases. The CDR3 sequence is 13 residues long. Germline CDR1 LGHDT, CDR2 YNNKEL (reference sequence). V dropped 6 bases and J dropped 1; count of bases not matched to a gene: 2.